The rows below give T cell receptor beta chains drawn from one sample of a study of control samples from healthy donors and cancer patients. The repertoire was sequenced with immunoSEQ multiplex PCR; TCRdb's copy has only in-frame clones and lacks some. The sample holds approximately 130,000 clones, roughly 87% seen once. Sequenced input: blood. Receptors were obtained from a man between 40 and 49 years old in good health. The CDR3 runs from the conserved cysteine through the conserved F or W. A D gene is named only where the DNA matches it firmly. Part of the rows lack a size; the others show once, few, many or a class for expanded clones.

clone_size | j_call | d_call | v_call | cdr3_nt | cdr3_aa
NA | TRBJ2-1 | TRBD2 | TRBV18 | TGTGCCAGCTCACGGGAGAACGGGGGGAGCGATGAGCAGTTCTTC | CASSRENGGSDEQFF
NA | TRBJ1-1 | NA | TRBV18 | TGTGCCAGCTCAACCCAGGGGAACACTGAAGCTTTCTTT | CASSTQGNTEAFF
NA | TRBJ1-6 | NA | TRBV27 | TGTGCCACCCGTGCGCAGGACGTCTATAATTCACCCCTCCACTTT | CATRAQDVYNSPLHF
NA | TRBJ2-1 | TRBD2 | TRBV5-4 | TGTGCCAGCAGTGCTAGCGGGGGCGGATATATAAACAATGAGCAGTTCTTC | CASSASGGGYINNEQFF
NA | TRBJ1-1 | NA | TRBV6-5 | TGTGCCAGCAGTTTAAAGTGGTCCAGAGAAGCTTTCTTT | CASSLKWSREAFF
NA | TRBJ1-5 | NA | TRBV6-2/TRBV6-3 | TGTGCCAGCAGTTTAAGATATCAGCCCCAGCATTTT | CASSLRYQPQHF
NA | TRBJ2-5 | NA | TRBV6-2/TRBV6-3 | TGTGCCAGCAGTTCACACGACGGGGCCAGGACCCAGTACTTC | CASSSHDGARTQYF
NA | TRBJ2-4 | TRBD2 | TRBV7-2 | TGTGCCAGCAGCTTAGGGGCTAGCGGGGGCCCGGGGGCCAAAAACATTCAGTACTTC | CASSLGASGGPGAKNIQYF
NA | TRBJ2-6 | NA | TRBV15 | TGTGCCACCAGCAGAGAGTGGGCCTCTGGGGCCAACGTCCTGACTTTC | CATSREWASGANVLTF
NA | TRBJ2-7 | NA | TRBV18 | TGTGCCAGTAATACCGCCGGGACATCTGCCTACGAGCAGTACTTC | CASNTAGTSAYEQYF
NA | TRBJ1-2 | TRBD1 | TRBV13 | TGTGCCAGCAGCCCTCAGGACAGGGAGAATGGCTACACCTTC | CASSPQDRENGYTF
NA | TRBJ1-5 | NA | TRBV2 | TGTGCCAGCACCCTTGAGGCTCAGCCCCAGCATTTT | CASTLEAQPQHF
NA | TRBJ2-3 | NA | TRBV7-2 | TGTGCCAGCAGCGACTACCTTAGCACAGATACGCAGTATTTT | CASSDYLSTDTQYF
NA | TRBJ1-2 | NA | TRBV6-6 | TGTGCCAGCAGTTACACAGGGATACAAACCGGCTACACCTTC | CASSYTGIQTGYTF
NA | TRBJ2-5 | TRBD2 | TRBV30 | TGTGCCTGGAGTGAGGGACTAGCGGGGCAAGAGACCCAGTACTTC | CAWSEGLAGQETQYF
NA | TRBJ1-1 | NA | TRBV19 | TGTGCCAGTAACCTGGGGAGGAATGAAGCTTTCTTT | CASNLGRNEAFF
NA | TRBJ1-1 | NA | TRBV10-2 | TGCGCCAGCAGTGAGCAGCAGGGGAACACTGAAGCTTTCTTT | CASSEQQGNTEAFF
once | TRBJ1-1 | TRBD1 | TRBV4-3 | TGCGCCAGCAGCCAGGGGACAGGGGACCGCACTGAAGCTTTCTTT | CASSQGTGDRTEAFF
NA | TRBJ2-7 | NA | TRBV5-4 | TGTGCCAGCAGCGTGGACGGGCTAGGGACCTACGAGCAGTACTTC | CASSVDGLGTYEQYF
few | TRBJ2-1 | TRBD2 | TRBV24-1 | TGTGCCACCAGTGCACTCGGGGCTAGCGGGGGGAGGGATTACAATGAGCAGTTCTTC | CATSALGASGGRDYNEQFF
NA | TRBJ1-2 | TRBD1 | TRBV19 | TGTGCCAGTAGTAGGGACAGGGGGAACTATGGCTACACCTTC | CASSRDRGNYGYTF
NA | TRBJ1-5 | NA | TRBV7-9 | TGTGCCAGCAGCTTATTAGGCACGGGGCAGCCCCAGCATTTT | CASSLLGTGQPQHF
NA | TRBJ1-2 | NA | TRBV18 | TGTGCCAGCTCACCAACCAGGGATCTTGGCTACACCTTC | CASSPTRDLGYTF
NA | TRBJ1-3 | NA | TRBV5-1 | TGCGCCAGCAGCTTGGTAGGGATCTCTGGAAACACCATATATTTT | CASSLVGISGNTIYF
NA | TRBJ1-6 | TRBD1 | TRBV5-1 | TGCGCCAGCAGCCCTGAGGGGGCCAGGGATTCACCCCTCCACTTT | CASSPEGARDSPLHF
NA | TRBJ1-2 | TRBD1 | TRBV5-4 | TGTGCCAGCAGCCCAGATCAGGGGGAGTATGGCTACACCTTC | CASSPDQGEYGYTF
few | TRBJ2-3 | NA | TRBV5-1 | TGCGCCAGCCGATATGGGGGGGCGGAAGATACGCAGTATTTT | CASRYGGAEDTQYF
NA | TRBJ2-7 | TRBD1 | TRBV6-5 | TGTGCCAGCTACCCCGGGACAGGGAGCTACGAGCAGTACTTC | CASYPGTGSYEQYF
once | TRBJ2-6 | TRBD1 | TRBV19 | TGTGCCAGTAGCCCAGGGGGCTTCGCTGGGGCCAACGTCCTGACTTTC | CASSPGGFAGANVLTF
NA | TRBJ1-6 | NA | TRBV2 | TGTGCCAGCAGGAGGGCTGATGGGAGTAATTCACCCCTCCACTTT | CASRRADGSNSPLHF
NA | TRBJ1-6 | NA | TRBV7-2 | TGTGCCAGCAGCCGACCTGGAGGCCCCCTCCACTTT | CASSRPGGPLHF
NA | TRBJ1-1 | NA | TRBV4-3 | TGCGCCAGCAGCCAGGGGAGCTGGGACACTGAAGCTTTCTTT | CASSQGSWDTEAFF
NA | TRBJ2-3 | NA | TRBV5-6 | TGTGCCAGCAGATCAAATTGGGGGGTAACTAGCACAGATACGCAGTATTTT | CASRSNWGVTSTDTQYF
NA | TRBJ2-1 | NA | TRBV5-4 | TGTGCCAGCAGCTTGGAAGTCACAGGTCTAGGAGATGAGCAGTTCTTC | CASSLEVTGLGDEQFF
NA | TRBJ1-1 | NA | TRBV3-1/TRBV3-2 | TGTGCCAGCAGCCAACGATCGAACACTGAAGCTTTCTTT | CASSQRSNTEAFF
medium-sized | TRBJ1-6 | NA | TRBV19 | TGTGCCAGTAGTTTCAAAAATTCACCCCTCCACTTT | CASSFKNSPLHF
NA | TRBJ2-4 | NA | TRBV18 | TGTGCCAGCTCTCTCGAGGGAAACATTCAGTACTTC | CASSLEGNIQYF
NA | TRBJ2-1 | TRBD2 | TRBV30 | TGTGCCTGGAGCCTCAGACTAGCGGGGGGGCCACATGAGCAGTTCTTC | CAWSLRLAGGPHEQFF
NA | TRBJ1-5 | NA | TRBV19 | TGTGCCAGTAGTATCAGCAGGGTCTCAAGCCAGCCCCAGCATTTT | CASSISRVSSQPQHF
NA | TRBJ2-7 | TRBD2 | TRBV6-2/TRBV6-3 | TGTGCCAGCAGTTCTGCGGGGGGGTTCTACGAGCAGTACTTC | CASSSAGGFYEQYF
NA | TRBJ1-2 | TRBD1 | TRBV11-3 | TGTGCCAGCAGCAAAACAGGGGGCTCGTATGGCTACACCTTC | CASSKTGGSYGYTF
NA | TRBJ2-6 | NA | TRBV25-1 | TGTGCCAGCAGTGACTCTGGGGCCAACGTCCTGACTTTC | CASSDSGANVLTF
NA | TRBJ2-1 | NA | TRBV5-8 | TGTGCCAGCAGCTTTTTCCGTGGCTACCTCGTAGTCTACAATGAGCAGTTCTTC | CASSFFRGYLVVYNEQFF
NA | TRBJ1-1 | NA | TRBV5-5 | TGTGCCAGCAGCTTGGAAGGGACTGAAGCTTTCTTT | CASSLEGTEAFF
once | TRBJ1-6 | NA | TRBV7-9 | TGTGCCAGCAGCTTGGTGGGGGATTATTCACCCCTCCACTTT | CASSLVGDYSPLHF